This paragraph reports one T cell receptor (beta chain). Its antigen is unknown. This record belongs to a study of monozygotic twins with inflammatory bowel disease. Study-wide findings and caveats: Other individuals had fewer clonotypes in common with IBD patients than with healthy twins, especially with disease activity. Patients with IBD had less TCRbeta diversity (inverse Simpson) than their healthy co-twins.

There were about 3,800 ng of total RNA used for each TCR library. During cDNA synthesis, UMIs that each contained a 6-nucleotide sample barcode were added by means of template switching. After re-calling the 5' RACE reads, TCRdb lists one entry per CDR3 protein, DNA absent. The table lists roughly 200,000 distinct CDR3 sequences. Germline V gene sequence: CDR1 ENHRY, CDR2 SYGVKD. CDR3 size: 15 residues. The sequenced sample was blood. This chain links TRBV10-3 with TRBJ2-5; TCRdb outputs TRBD2, but without DNA this stays unchecked. The TCR originated in a human donor with ulcerative colitis or Crohn's disease, or a healthy co-twin of an affected twin (not recorded which). The chain's CDR3 is CAIRDLSGGGETQYF.